A selection of T cell receptor beta chains follows, all from one sample in a study of early T cells in non-severe SARS-CoV-2 infection. A single record per CDR3 protein comes from TCRdb applying MiXCR to the 5' RACE reads. There are 53,000 or so distinct CDR3 sequences in the sample; around 12% occur only once, and approximately 2.5% lies in the top ten. The material was whole blood, obtained at baseline. Source of these receptors: an adult who was a healthcare worker with PCR-confirmed SARS-CoV-2 infection or an uninfected control (not recorded which). Each CDR3 is given with its conserved first and last residue. D genes are given only for firm matches. Rows may omit the clone size; those that give it use once, few, many or a size class.

j_call: TRBJ2-2
d_call: -
v_call: TRBV20-1
clone_size: few
cdr3_aa: CSARVPGIDTGELFF
cdr3_nt: TGCAGTGCTAGAGTTCCCGGGATCGACACCGGGGAGCTGTTTTTT

j_call: TRBJ1-2
d_call: -
v_call: TRBV27
clone_size: -
cdr3_aa: CASSKDGLNYGYTF
cdr3_nt: TGTGCCAGCAGCAAGGACGGGCTTAACTATGGCTACACCTTC

j_call: TRBJ2-3
d_call: -
v_call: TRBV9
clone_size: -
cdr3_aa: CASSARVDTQYF
cdr3_nt: TGTGCCAGCAGCGCGCGGGTAGATACGCAGTATTTT

j_call: TRBJ2-5
d_call: -
v_call: TRBV6-2/TRBV6-3
clone_size: -
cdr3_aa: CASSYTYRAGETQYF
cdr3_nt: TGTGCCAGCAGTTACACCTACAGGGCAGGGGAGACCCAGTACTTC

j_call: TRBJ2-1
d_call: -
v_call: TRBV11-2
clone_size: few
cdr3_aa: CASSRPGSRNGEQFF
cdr3_nt: TGTGCCAGCAGCCGCCCGGGGAGCCGCAACGGTGAGCAGTTCTTC

j_call: TRBJ1-1
d_call: -
v_call: TRBV6-6
clone_size: -
cdr3_aa: CASSSTVTEAFF
cdr3_nt: TGTGCCAGCAGTTCGACGGTCACTGAAGCTTTCTTT

j_call: TRBJ2-3
d_call: TRBD1
v_call: TRBV12-3/TRBV12-4
clone_size: -
cdr3_aa: CASSRQGRGTDTQYF
cdr3_nt: TGTGCCAGCAGTCGACAGGGAAGAGGCACAGATACGCAGTATTTT

j_call: TRBJ2-3
d_call: TRBD2
v_call: TRBV4-3
clone_size: few
cdr3_aa: CASRPILAGGEEDTQYF
cdr3_nt: TGCGCCAGCAGACCCATCCTAGCGGGAGGGGAGGAGGATACGCAGTATTTT

j_call: TRBJ1-2
d_call: TRBD1
v_call: TRBV28
clone_size: many
cdr3_aa: CASESGQGRQRYTF
cdr3_nt: TGTGCCAGCGAGTCGGGACAGGGACGCCAACGCTACACCTTC

j_call: TRBJ2-1
d_call: -
v_call: TRBV5-6
clone_size: many
cdr3_aa: CASSFQRGRSYNEQFF
cdr3_nt: TGTGCCAGCAGCTTTCAGAGGGGTCGGTCCTACAATGAGCAGTTCTTC

j_call: TRBJ1-4
d_call: -
v_call: TRBV7-2
clone_size: many
cdr3_aa: CASSLSVTNEKLFF
cdr3_nt: TGTGCCAGCAGCTTATCTGTAACTAATGAAAAACTGTTTTTT

j_call: TRBJ2-1
d_call: TRBD1
v_call: TRBV6-5
clone_size: -
cdr3_aa: CASSYGQGTNEQFF
cdr3_nt: TGTGCCAGCAGTTACGGACAGGGTACCAATGAGCAGTTCTTC

j_call: TRBJ2-7
d_call: TRBD1
v_call: TRBV5-1
clone_size: -
cdr3_aa: CASNRDSTSYEQYF
cdr3_nt: TGCGCCAGCAACCGGGACAGCACCTCCTACGAGCAGTACTTC

j_call: TRBJ2-7
d_call: TRBD2
v_call: TRBV18
clone_size: -
cdr3_aa: CASSPQPMELAEPYEQYF
cdr3_nt: TGTGCCAGCTCACCACAGCCCATGGAACTAGCGGAACCCTACGAGCAGTACTTC

j_call: TRBJ2-7
d_call: -
v_call: TRBV28
clone_size: -
cdr3_aa: CASSFQGLSYEQYF
cdr3_nt: TGTGCCAGCAGTTTCCAGGGGTTATCCTACGAGCAGTACTTC

j_call: TRBJ1-3
d_call: -
v_call: TRBV6-5
clone_size: few
cdr3_aa: CASTRDLSGNTIYF
cdr3_nt: TGTGCCAGCACTCGGGACCTATCCGGAAACACCATATATTTT

j_call: TRBJ2-1
d_call: -
v_call: TRBV6-4
clone_size: few
cdr3_aa: CASSEHTGLSNEQFF
cdr3_nt: TGTGCCAGCAGTGAACACACAGGACTCTCCAATGAGCAGTTCTTC

j_call: TRBJ2-6
d_call: -
v_call: TRBV10-3
clone_size: -
cdr3_aa: CAIGGAGANVLTF
cdr3_nt: TGTGCCATCGGGGGCGCTGGGGCCAACGTCCTGACTTTC

j_call: TRBJ2-3
d_call: -
v_call: TRBV10-3
clone_size: -
cdr3_aa: CAIRGALTDTQYF
cdr3_nt: TGTGCCATCAGGGGGGCTTTGACAGATACGCAGTATTTT

j_call: TRBJ1-4
d_call: -
v_call: TRBV4-1
clone_size: -
cdr3_aa: CASSQSTRRQEKLFF
cdr3_nt: TGCGCCAGCAGCCAGTCGACACGGCGACAGGAAAAACTGTTTTTT

j_call: TRBJ2-5
d_call: TRBD1
v_call: TRBV5-5
clone_size: few
cdr3_aa: CASSWGQGFTETQYF
cdr3_nt: TGTGCCAGCAGCTGGGGACAGGGGTTTACGGAGACCCAGTACTTC

j_call: TRBJ2-2
d_call: TRBD2
v_call: TRBV7-2
clone_size: once
cdr3_aa: CASSLDVAGGNTGELFF
cdr3_nt: TGTGCCAGCAGCTTAGATGTAGCGGGAGGGAACACCGGGGAGCTGTTTTTT

j_call: TRBJ2-7
d_call: -
v_call: TRBV7-6
clone_size: few
cdr3_aa: CASSLGTFYEQYF
cdr3_nt: TGTGCCAGCAGCTTGGGGACTTTCTACGAGCAGTACTTC

j_call: TRBJ2-3
d_call: -
v_call: TRBV19
clone_size: few
cdr3_aa: CASSMSFRNTDTQYF
cdr3_nt: TGTGCCAGTAGTATGTCCTTCCGGAACACAGATACGCAGTATTTT

j_call: TRBJ2-1
d_call: -
v_call: TRBV19
clone_size: medium-sized
cdr3_aa: CASSIVQGPYNEQFF
cdr3_nt: TGTGCCAGTAGTATCGTCCAGGGTCCCTACAATGAGCAGTTCTTC

j_call: TRBJ1-5
d_call: -
v_call: TRBV7-8
clone_size: few
cdr3_aa: CASSQTTDQPQHF
cdr3_nt: TGTGCCAGCAGCCAAACGACAGATCAGCCCCAGCATTTT

j_call: TRBJ2-7
d_call: TRBD1
v_call: TRBV19
clone_size: -
cdr3_aa: CASSSGQGYEQYF
cdr3_nt: TGTGCCAGTAGTTCGGGACAGGGCTACGAGCAGTACTTC

j_call: TRBJ2-1
d_call: TRBD1
v_call: TRBV4-2
clone_size: -
cdr3_aa: CASSQEGTGHNEQFF
cdr3_nt: TGTGCCAGCAGCCAAGAGGGGACAGGCCACAATGAGCAGTTCTTC

j_call: TRBJ1-1
d_call: TRBD1
v_call: TRBV6-2/TRBV6-3
clone_size: few
cdr3_aa: CASRPGQGTEAFF
cdr3_nt: TGTGCCAGCAGACCTGGACAGGGGACTGAAGCTTTCTTT

j_call: TRBJ2-7
d_call: -
v_call: TRBV7-9
clone_size: many
cdr3_aa: CASSNSYEQYF
cdr3_nt: TGTGCCAGCAGCAACTCCTACGAGCAGTACTTC

j_call: TRBJ2-7
d_call: TRBD2
v_call: TRBV10-1
clone_size: -
cdr3_aa: CASRILAGLSYEQYF
cdr3_nt: TGCGCCAGCAGGATACTAGCGGGACTTTCCTACGAGCAGTACTTC

j_call: TRBJ2-7
d_call: TRBD1
v_call: TRBV27
clone_size: few
cdr3_aa: CASTRTGASYEQYF
cdr3_nt: TGTGCCAGCACCAGGACAGGGGCCTCCTACGAGCAGTACTTC

j_call: TRBJ2-1
d_call: -
v_call: TRBV19
clone_size: few
cdr3_aa: CASSMVAGEQFF
cdr3_nt: TGTGCCAGTAGTATGGTGGCCGGGGAGCAGTTCTTC

j_call: TRBJ1-3
d_call: -
v_call: TRBV18
clone_size: -
cdr3_aa: CASSPFGRTGNTIYF
cdr3_nt: TGTGCCAGCTCACCTTTCGGCAGAACTGGAAACACCATATATTTT

j_call: TRBJ1-5
d_call: -
v_call: TRBV18
clone_size: few
cdr3_aa: CASSALDGENQPQHF
cdr3_nt: TGTGCCAGCTCAGCCCTGGACGGGGAGAATCAGCCCCAGCATTTT

j_call: TRBJ1-3
d_call: -
v_call: TRBV7-8
clone_size: -
cdr3_aa: CASSRPGEDSGNTIYF
cdr3_nt: TGTGCCAGCAGTAGGCCAGGGGAGGACTCTGGAAACACCATATATTTT

j_call: TRBJ2-7
d_call: TRBD2
v_call: TRBV27
clone_size: -
cdr3_aa: CASSLALAGSYEQYF
cdr3_nt: TGTGCCAGCAGTTTGGCACTAGCGGGATCCTACGAGCAGTACTTC

j_call: TRBJ2-3
d_call: -
v_call: TRBV5-1
clone_size: few
cdr3_aa: CASSLDAGIFTDTQYF
cdr3_nt: TGCGCCAGCAGCTTGGATGCGGGGATCTTCACAGATACGCAGTATTTT

j_call: TRBJ1-2
d_call: -
v_call: TRBV3-1
clone_size: few
cdr3_aa: CASSRRGDGYTF
cdr3_nt: TGTGCCAGCAGCCGGCGAGGGGATGGCTACACCTTC

j_call: TRBJ2-5
d_call: -
v_call: TRBV2
clone_size: many
cdr3_aa: CASSAWGRSLEETQYF
cdr3_nt: TGTGCCAGCAGTGCCTGGGGACGGTCTCTGGAGGAGACCCAGTACTTC

j_call: TRBJ2-7
d_call: -
v_call: TRBV29-1
clone_size: -
cdr3_aa: CSVGASNHEQYF
cdr3_nt: TGCAGCGTTGGGGCCAGTAACCACGAGCAGTACTTC

j_call: TRBJ2-1
d_call: TRBD1
v_call: TRBV7-2
clone_size: -
cdr3_aa: CASSSIDRGNEQFF
cdr3_nt: TGTGCCAGCAGCTCCATAGACAGGGGTAATGAGCAGTTCTTC

j_call: TRBJ1-4
d_call: -
v_call: TRBV19
clone_size: few
cdr3_aa: CASSNPGGANEKLFF
cdr3_nt: TGTGCCAGTAGCAACCCGGGCGGTGCTAATGAAAAACTGTTTTTT

j_call: TRBJ2-7
d_call: -
v_call: TRBV5-4
clone_size: few
cdr3_aa: CASSAGTTSYEQYF
cdr3_nt: TGTGCCAGCAGCGCTGGGACCACCTCCTACGAGCAGTACTTC

j_call: TRBJ1-2
d_call: -
v_call: TRBV28
clone_size: -
cdr3_aa: CASSQLIYGYTF
cdr3_nt: TGTGCCAGCAGTCAACTAATCTATGGCTACACCTTC

j_call: TRBJ2-2
d_call: -
v_call: TRBV11-2
clone_size: few
cdr3_aa: CASSFGGANTGELFF
cdr3_nt: TGTGCCAGCAGTTTCGGGGGCGCAAACACCGGGGAGCTGTTTTTT

j_call: TRBJ1-4
d_call: -
v_call: TRBV7-2
clone_size: -
cdr3_aa: CASSLARGGTTNEKLFF
cdr3_nt: TGTGCCAGCAGCTTAGCGCGTGGAGGGACCACTAATGAAAAACTGTTTTTT

j_call: TRBJ1-1
d_call: -
v_call: TRBV12-5
clone_size: -
cdr3_aa: CASGWEGVLNTEAFF
cdr3_nt: TGTGCTAGTGGTTGGGAGGGTGTGCTGAACACTGAAGCTTTCTTT

j_call: TRBJ2-3
d_call: TRBD2
v_call: TRBV2
clone_size: few
cdr3_aa: CASSGQGGLAGDTQYF
cdr3_nt: TGTGCCAGCAGTGGCCAGGGGGGACTAGCGGGAGATACGCAGTATTTT

j_call: TRBJ2-2
d_call: -
v_call: TRBV7-7
clone_size: -
cdr3_aa: CASSLQSRPVAGELFF
cdr3_nt: TGTGCCAGCAGCTTACAGTCCAGGCCCGTCGCCGGGGAGCTGTTTTTT

j_call: TRBJ1-2
d_call: -
v_call: TRBV6-6
clone_size: -
cdr3_aa: CASRRTDENYGYTF
cdr3_nt: TGTGCCAGCAGACGGACGGACGAAAACTATGGCTACACCTTC

j_call: TRBJ2-7
d_call: TRBD1
v_call: TRBV18
clone_size: few
cdr3_aa: CASAQGNEQYF
cdr3_nt: TGTGCCAGCGCACAGGGGAACGAGCAGTACTTC

j_call: TRBJ2-5
d_call: TRBD2
v_call: TRBV10-2
clone_size: many
cdr3_aa: CASSSSGRSETQYF
cdr3_nt: TGCGCCAGCAGTTCTAGCGGGAGGAGTGAGACCCAGTACTTC

j_call: TRBJ1-2
d_call: TRBD1
v_call: TRBV2
clone_size: many
cdr3_aa: CASSEGGQLYGYTF
cdr3_nt: TGTGCCAGCAGTGAAGGGGGACAGCTATATGGCTACACCTTC

j_call: TRBJ2-3
d_call: TRBD2
v_call: TRBV10-3
clone_size: many
cdr3_aa: CAINKVAGVGDTQYF
cdr3_nt: TGTGCCATCAATAAGGTAGCGGGAGTGGGCGATACGCAGTATTTT

j_call: TRBJ2-3
d_call: -
v_call: TRBV6-5
clone_size: -
cdr3_aa: CASSAPGRVEDTQYF
cdr3_nt: TGTGCCAGCAGTGCCCCGGGACGCGTGGAAGATACGCAGTATTTT

j_call: TRBJ2-7
d_call: TRBD1
v_call: TRBV28
clone_size: few
cdr3_aa: CASSWPRAGGVYF
cdr3_nt: TGTGCCAGCAGCTGGCCACGGGCAGGGGGCGTCTACTTC

j_call: TRBJ2-3
d_call: -
v_call: TRBV7-9
clone_size: -
cdr3_aa: CASSLERATDTQYF
cdr3_nt: TGTGCCAGCAGCTTAGAACGGGCGACAGATACGCAGTATTTT

j_call: TRBJ2-7
d_call: TRBD1
v_call: TRBV6-2/TRBV6-3
clone_size: -
cdr3_aa: CASSGQGLTYEQYF
cdr3_nt: TGTGCCAGCAGTGGACAGGGTTTGACCTACGAGCAGTACTTC